This T cell receptor (beta chain) was identified in a study of OX40 agonist ivuxolimab in advanced cancers. This clone has only one observation. Some clones are missing from TCRdb's copy, which holds only in-frame ones; the method was immunoSEQ multiplex PCR. The table lists 55,000 to 80,000 clones, 85% to 90% of them singletons, with about 11% in the top ten. The V gene's germline CDR1 is SQVTM and CDR2 ANQGSEA. The CDR3 runs 15 residues. The V and J ends lost 0 bases and 1 base respectively, with 11 bases between them. This receptor was identified in an adult with an advanced solid tumor such as melanoma, head and neck, liver or kidney cancer. Source: CD4+ or CD8+ T cells sorted from blood, taken in a trial of the OX40 agonist ivuxolimab. This chain joins TRBV29-1 and TRBJ2-3, with a tentative D call TRBD1 (6 bases). The CDR3 DNA reads TGCAGCGTTGAAGAGGGGGCGCGTGGCACAGATACGCAGTATTTT. Translation gives CSVEEGARGTDTQYF.